This T cell receptor (beta chain) is from a study of technical replicates of blood from several donors. Sequencing used immunoSEQ multiplex PCR; TCRdb keeps in-frame clones, though not all of them. The table records tens of thousands of clones, roughly 90% of them present only once. This TCR was recovered from a human donor in good health. Some clones in this sample may be carry-over from other donors' samples. Input material: PBMCs.

CDR3 DNA: TGCAGCGTTGAAATAGCGGGAGTCAACTACAATGAGCAGTTCTTC. Its translation: CSVEIAGVNYNEQFF. The gene calls are TRBV29-1 and TRBJ2-1, with 9 bases that match TRBD2. V trimming: 2 bases; J trimming: 3 bases; junction bases outside the gene matches: 5. The CDR3 is made up of 15 amino acids. In germline, CDR1 is SQVTM, CDR2 ANQGSEA.